The clone carrying this T cell receptor beta chain came up many times. Among the patients, none had received any treatment before thyroid surgery. These data originate in a study of metastatic and nonmetastatic thyroid tumors. Trimming stripped 4 bases from V and 4 bases from J, with 13 bases between. The CDR3 covers 13 residues. Germline CDR1 and CDR2: DFQATT and SNEGSKA (reference sequence). TCRdb reprocessed the PCR reads via MiXCR. The sample consists of over 15,000 clones, about a quarter of them appearing once. Sequencing was done on a sample of tumor tissue. The receptor's source is a female donor with papillary thyroid cancer or a benign thyroid nodule (not recorded which). Some clones in this sample may be carry-over from other donors' samples. The rearrangement joins TRBV20-1 to TRBJ1-2; D uncertain. This CDR3 is CSAMSHDLYGYTF. As DNA, the CDR3 is TGCAGTGCTATGTCACACGACCTCTATGGCTACACCTTC.